These 20 T cell receptor beta chains came from one sample sequenced in a study of sequential checkpoint blockade in melanoma. Treatment noted: randomized to nivolumab then ipilimumab (arm A) or the reverse (arm B). Data came from immunoSEQ multiplex PCR; TCRdb stores just in-frame clones and leaves some out. Counted here are 40,000 or so clones, around 86% occurring once; the ten biggest clones make up about 12%. Sequenced here: CD8+ T cells sorted from blood (inferred from file names), sampled from a patient given nivolumab and ipilimumab in sequence. These receptors were collected from a human donor with melanoma.

The V gene is TRBV15, the J gene TRBJ2-1; D is possibly TRBD2 (6 bases). V gave up 4 bases and J gave up 10 bases, with 14 bases separating them. The CDR3 runs 13 residues. Germline values: CDR1 LNHNV, CDR2 YYDKDF (reference sequence). The CDR3 loop reads CATSTEEGREQFF. CDR3 in DNA: TGTGCCACCAGCACCGAGGAGGGCAGGGAGCAGTTCTTC.

The chain combines TRBV27 with TRBJ2-1, with D perhaps matching TRBD1 (5 bases). The germline V gene has CDR1 MNHEY and CDR2 SMNVEV (reference sequence). The CDR3 is 14 residues long. V was trimmed by 3 bases and J by 4 bases, leaving 10 bases between them. CDR3 loop: CASSFLGHYNEQFF. DNA for the CDR3: TGTGCCAGCAGTTTTCTGGGGCATTACAATGAGCAGTTCTTC.

The CDR3 protein is CASSHLTYYGYTF. The CDR3 DNA reads TGCGCCAGCAGCCATTTGACTTACTATGGCTACACCTTC. This rearrangement joins TRBV4-1 to TRBJ1-2; the D is unclear. Germline V gene lookup returns CDR1 MGHRA and CDR2 YSYEKL. The CDR3 covers 13 residues. The V and J ends lost 3 bases and 3 bases respectively, with 8 bases between them.

This sequence joins TRBV7-9 and TRBJ2-7; the match to TRBD1 covers 7 bases. There are 16 residues in the CDR3. The V segment lost 4 bases and the J segment 2 bases; nucleotides outside the gene matches: 11. Germline V gene sequence: CDR1 SEHNR, CDR2 FQNEAQ (reference sequence). The CDR3 DNA reads TGTGCCAGCAGCTACCGACAGGGACCCGCCACCTACGAGCAGTACTTC. Its translation is CASSYRQGPATYEQYF.

V usage is TRBV9 and J usage is TRBJ1-1, with a possible D match to TRBD1 (5 bases). V was trimmed by 0 bases and J by 7 bases, leaving 16 bases between them. Germline CDR1 reads SGDLS; CDR2 reads YYNGEE. This CDR3 contains 15 residues. The CDR3 is CASSVDWGGGDEAFF. CDR3 coding DNA: TGTGCCAGCAGCGTAGACTGGGGAGGAGGGGATGAAGCTTTCTTT.

CDR3 sequence (DNA): TGTGCCAGCAGCTCAGGACTAGCGGCCTACGAGCAGTACTTC. Translated, it gives CASSSGLAAYEQYF. The rearrangement uses TRBV7-9 and TRBJ2-7, with TRBD2 matching 10 bases. The germline V gene encodes CDR1 SEHNR and CDR2 FQNEAQ (reference sequence). This CDR3 comprises 14 residues. J gave up 2 bases and V 4 bases, and 2 bases lay outside the gene matches.

This clone was recorded a few times. V and J are TRBV28 and TRBJ2-5, with TRBD2 identical over 13 bases. Germline V gives CDR1 MDHEN, CDR2 SYDVKM. CDR3 length: 17 amino acids. V trimming: 9 bases; J trimming: 1 base; junction bases outside the gene matches: 11. The CDR3: CASAGLAGAGTQETQYF. The DNA of the CDR3 is TGTGCCAGTGCTGGACTAGCGGGAGCGGGTACCCAAGAGACCCAGTACTTC. The entire variable domain, with the rest obtained from reference TRBV28 and TRBJ2-5, is as follows: DVKVTQSSRYLVKRTGEKVFLECVQDMDHENMFWYRQDPGLGLRLIYFSYDVKMKEKGDIPEGYSVSREKKERFSLILESASTNQTSMYLCASAGLAGAGTQETQYFGPGTRLLVL.

The CDR3 DNA is TGTGCCAGCAGCCCGGGACTAGCCTACCAAGAGACCCAGTACTTC. As protein: CASSPGLAYQETQYF. V is TRBV7-3 and J is TRBJ2-5; 9 bases are a match to TRBD2. The V gene end was trimmed by 5 bases and the J gene end by 0 bases; junction bases not matched to a gene: 4. CDR1 and CDR2 (germline): SGHTA, FQGTGA. This CDR3 has 15 residues.

This clone was recorded only once. V gene TRBV7-9 combines with J gene TRBJ1-6; possibly TRBD1 for D (5 bases). V dropped 6 bases and J dropped 7 bases, with 16 bases sitting between them. From germline, CDR1 is SEHNR and CDR2 FQNEAQ (reference sequence). CDR3 length: 15 amino acids. The CDR3 region is CASRETGGENSPLHF. CDR3 DNA sequence: TGTGCCAGCAGAGAAACCGGAGGGGAAAATTCACCCCTCCACTTT.

This chain connects TRBV9 to TRBJ2-1; D gene unclear. V was pared by 0 bases and J by 2 bases, with 9 bases between. This CDR3 contains 15 residues. CDR1 is SGDLS, CDR2 YYNGEE, per germline. The DNA of the CDR3 is TGTGCCAGCAGCGTAGTTGGCGGTGCCTACAATGAGCAGTTCTTC. This gives the protein CASSVVGGAYNEQFF.

The chain employs TRBV27 and TRBJ2-1; tentatively, D is TRBD1 (5 bases). Trimming pared 7 bases from V and 3 bases from J, leaving 16 bases between. The CDR3 is made up of 15 amino acids. Germline CDR1 MNHEY, CDR2 SMNVEV (reference sequence). The CDR3 nucleotides read TGTGCCAGCACCCTAGGGGCTAAAGGCTACAATGAGCAGTTCTTC. Protein product: CASTLGAKGYNEQFF.

This chain's CDR3 is CASSLGTGDNEQFF. The CDR3 DNA reads as TGTGCCAGCAGCCTCGGGACAGGGGACAATGAGCAGTTCTTC. V gene TRBV11-3 combines with J gene TRBJ2-1; 10 nucleotides agree with TRBD1. This CDR3 spans 14 amino acids. Germline CDR1 and CDR2: SGHNT and YENEEA. V shed 5 bases and J 5 bases; nucleotides not matched to a gene: 3.

The gene calls are TRBV18 and TRBJ1-1; 8 bases are shared with TRBD1. The CDR3 contains 16 residues. CDR1 is KGHSH, CDR2 LQKENI, per germline. Germline trimming cut 3 bases from V and 3 bases from J; bases unmatched to any gene: 9. CDR3 region: CASSPPDRADYTEAFF. DNA of the CDR3: TGTGCCAGCTCACCTCCGGACAGGGCTGATTACACTGAAGCTTTCTTT.

V usage is TRBV2 and J usage is TRBJ2-3; no clear D gene. The V end was cut by 2 bases, the J end by 2 bases, with 5 bases between. There are 13 residues in the CDR3. Germline CDR1 SNHLY, CDR2 FYNNEI. CDR3 bases: TGTGCCAGCAGTGAACGTTTCACAGATACGCAGTATTTT. The encoded protein is CASSERFTDTQYF.

The V call is TRBV7-9, the J call TRBJ2-7, with D possibly matching TRBD1 (5 bases). Germline CDR1 and CDR2: SEHNR and FQNEAQ (reference sequence). The CDR3 is 14 amino acids. V shed 1 base and J shed 4 bases, with 11 bases lying between them. The CDR3 DNA sequence: TGTGCCAGCAGCTTAGATCTGGGGCGGTACGAGCAGTACTTC. It specifies CASSLDLGRYEQYF.

The chain carries TRBV4-1 and TRBJ2-7, with 10 bases identical to TRBD2. CDR1 is MGHRA and CDR2 is YSYEKL in the germline V gene. The CDR3 runs 14 residues. The V and J ends lost 6 bases and 4 bases, in that order; junction bases with no gene match: 6. This CDR3 reads CASSLTSGSYEQYF. Here the CDR3 DNA reads TGCGCCAGCAGTCTGACTAGCGGGTCTTACGAGCAGTACTTC.

A single count supports this clone. V usage is TRBV6-1 and J usage is TRBJ1-1, with unresolved D. This CDR3 region has 14 residues. Germline CDR1 is MNHNS and CDR2 is SASEGT. Trimming cost V 4 bases and J 4 bases, with 13 bases left between them. The CDR3 is CASSATGVGTEAFF. CDR3 in DNA: TGTGCCAGCAGTGCAACCGGGGTGGGCACTGAAGCTTTCTTT.

This sequence joins TRBV27 and TRBJ1-1, with a weak D call TRBD1 (6 bases). The V gene's germline CDR1 is MNHEY and CDR2 SMNVEV (reference sequence). Between the trimmed V and J ends, which lost 6 bases and 6 bases, there was a span of 11 bases. This CDR3 is built from 12 residues. The CDR3 sequence: CASRLQGSEAFF. CDR3 DNA sequence: TGTGCCAGCAGACTCCAGGGGTCTGAAGCTTTCTTT.

This chain joins TRBV10-3 and TRBJ2-1; the match to TRBD2 covers 14 bases. V shed 6 bases, J shed 8 bases, and the junction held 6 bases outside the gene matches. Germline values: CDR1 ENHRY, CDR2 SYGVKD. The CDR3 spans 15 residues. CDR3 residues: CAISGLAGGVYEQFF. CDR3 coding DNA: TGTGCCATCAGCGGACTAGCGGGAGGTGTCTATGAGCAGTTCTTC.

The V gene is TRBV9, the J gene TRBJ1-4; TRBD1 might be the D (5 bases). The germline gives CDR1 SGDLS, CDR2 YYNGEE. The CDR3 has 18 residues. Deletions cut 3 bases from V and 1 base from J, with 19 bases between. CDR3 in amino acids: CASSGKGYPGVTNEKLFF. CDR3 DNA: TGTGCCAGCAGCGGCAAAGGTTACCCGGGGGTAACTAATGAAAAACTGTTTTTT.